This TCR beta chain appears in the sequencing data of a study of blood T cell repertoires in COVID-19. Study-level information: Sources were T cells, B-cell-depleted T cells, or PBMCs; the material itself was cDNA or gDNA.

There are 15 residues in the CDR3. Germline CDR1 reads SEHNR; CDR2 reads FQNEAQ (reference sequence). Trimming cost V 7 bases and J 0 bases, with 15 bases left between them. This table comes from immunoSEQ multiplex PCR, and its TCRdb copy is limited to in-frame clones, with some not included. The table records about 280,000 clones, 70% to 90% of them present only once. V gene TRBV7-9 combines with J gene TRBJ2-5; weak D call: TRBD2 (6 bases). The sample taken for sequencing was peripheral blood. The TCR comes from a woman under 40 with active or convalescent COVID-19. In DNA, the CDR3 is TGTGCCAGCAAGAGTAACGGGGGATACCAAGAGACCCAGTACTTC. This encodes CASKSNGGYQETQYF.